A selection of T cell receptor beta chains follows, all from one sample in a study of technical replicates of blood from a few donors. The table came from immunoSEQ multiplex PCR; TCRdb's copy has only in-frame clones and leaves some out. The profile shows some 15,000 clones, 83% of them singletons. The sample comprised PBMCs. Receptors originate from a human donor in good health. CDR3s include the opening cysteine and the closing phenylalanine or tryptophan. The order of the fields is CDR3 length, D gene, J gene, clone size, V gene, CDR3 DNA, CDR3 protein. D genes are given only for firm matches. Some rows have no size entry. The others give once, few or many, or a class for an expanded clone.

15,TRBD2,TRBJ2-7,-,TRBV5-8,TGTGCCAGCAGCACGGGACTAGCGGGAGTCTACGAGCAGTACTTC,CASSTGLAGVYEQYF
14,-,TRBJ2-3,-,TRBV6-5,TGTGCCAGCAGTTATATGACTAGCACAGATACGCAGTATTTT,CASSYMTSTDTQYF
14,TRBD1,TRBJ2-5,-,TRBV19,TGTGCCAGCCGCGAAAGGGGGCTTGGAGAGACCCAGTACTTC,CASRERGLGETQYF
16,-,TRBJ2-2,-,TRBV11-2,TGTGCCAGCAGCGGATCTGGCGGGGCACGGGTCGGGGAGCTGTTTTTT,CASSGSGGARVGELFF
18,-,TRBJ2-4,few,TRBV4-1,TGCGCCAGCAGCCAAGACCAGGAAAACAGGGATGTGCGAAACATTCAGTACTTC,CASSQDQENRDVRNIQYF
16,TRBD2,TRBJ2-7,-,TRBV6-5,TGTGCCAGCAGTTACGACCCGGGACTAGCGGCCTACGAGCAGTACTTC,CASSYDPGLAAYEQYF
15,-,TRBJ1-5,-,TRBV28,TGTGCCAGCAGTTCCGACATGGGGGCGGGCCAGCCCCAGCATTTT,CASSSDMGAGQPQHF
15,TRBD1,TRBJ2-3,-,TRBV6-5,TGTGCCAGCAGTTACCACCGTCAGGGGGCAGATACGCAGTATTTT,CASSYHRQGADTQYF
15,TRBD2,TRBJ2-1,-,TRBV10-3,TGTGCCATCAGTCAGGGAGGGTTGGAGAGGAATGAGCAGTTCTTC,CAISQGGLERNEQFF
14,TRBD1,TRBJ1-2,-,TRBV11-1,TGTGCCAGCAGCGTGACCGGGACAGCTGGGGGCTACACCTTC,CASSVTGTAGGYTF
13,-,TRBJ1-5,few,TRBV27,TGTGCCAGCAGTTCGGGGGTGGTGGAGCCCCAGCATTTT,CASSSGVVEPQHF
17,TRBD1,TRBJ1-1,-,TRBV5-1,TGCGCCAGCAGCTCACGGGGACAGGGGGCCATGAACACTGAAGCTTTCTTT,CASSSRGQGAMNTEAFF
16,TRBD1,TRBJ2-1,-,TRBV6-6,TGTGCCAGCAGTAACGGACAGGGCTTGTCCTACAATGAGCAGTTCTTC,CASSNGQGLSYNEQFF
15,TRBD2,TRBJ2-7,few,TRBV6-5,TGTGCCAGCAGTTACTCGGCGGGGCGGGAGGACGAGCAGTACTTC,CASSYSAGREDEQYF
14,-,TRBJ2-7,-,TRBV13,TGTGCCAGCACCAGGCGGGGACTCAACTACGAGCAGTACTTC,CASTRRGLNYEQYF
14,-,TRBJ2-7,-,TRBV27,TGTGCCAGCAGTTCGGACCCACAGGGTTACGAGCAGTACTTC,CASSSDPQGYEQYF